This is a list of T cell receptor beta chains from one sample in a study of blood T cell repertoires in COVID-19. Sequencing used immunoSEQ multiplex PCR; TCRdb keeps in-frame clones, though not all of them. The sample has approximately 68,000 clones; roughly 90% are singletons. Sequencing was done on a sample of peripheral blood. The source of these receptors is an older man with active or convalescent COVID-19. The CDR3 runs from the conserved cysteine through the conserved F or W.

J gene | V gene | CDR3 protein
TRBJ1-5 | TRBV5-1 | CASSLPGDNQPQHF
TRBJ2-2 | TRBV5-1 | CASSLDLNTGELFF
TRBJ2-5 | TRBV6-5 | CASRRTPEETQYF
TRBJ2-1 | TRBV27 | CASRRGSYNEQFF
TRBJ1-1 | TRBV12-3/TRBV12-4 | CASTPSLNTEAFF
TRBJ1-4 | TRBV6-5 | CASSLTGGEFEKLFF
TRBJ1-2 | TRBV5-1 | CASSSGTGVGYTF
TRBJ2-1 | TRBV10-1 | CASSKYRGGEQFF
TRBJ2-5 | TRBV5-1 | CASSSAGGSETQYF
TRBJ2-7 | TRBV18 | CASSPGSSYEQYF
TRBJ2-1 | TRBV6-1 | CASSEPGESNEQFF
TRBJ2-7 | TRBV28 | CASGTRASGRSYEQYF
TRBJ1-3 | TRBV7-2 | CASSLAPGQNSGNTIYF
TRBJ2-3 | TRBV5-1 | CASSGGQEFTDTQYF